These 21 T cell receptor beta chains were sequenced from one sample in a study of Ad26.COV2.S vaccination and SARS-CoV-2 variants. Measured with immunoSEQ multiplex PCR; TCRdb has only the in-frame clones, and not every one. The table lists about 680,000 clones, more than 80% of them singletons, with about 1.5% in the top ten. Stated treatment: 15 to 20 received Ad26.COV2.S at low or high dose, single or two shots; roughly 5 received placebo; per-sample allocation not given. Samples were taken on day 63 after the first vaccine or placebo injection. Sequencing used peripheral blood, obtained in a trial of Ad26.COV2.S vaccine versus placebo. The receptors shown here come from a person aged 18-60 years who received the Ad26.COV2.S COVID-19 vaccine or a placebo.

The gene calls are TRBV10-1 and TRBJ2-1; no reliable D call. This CDR3 contains 12 residues. Deletions cut 4 bases from V and 4 bases from J, with 5 bases between. Germline V gene lookup returns CDR1 WNHNN and CDR2 SYGVQD (reference sequence). This CDR3 reads CASSGNYNEQFF. The CDR3 DNA follows: TGCGCCAGCAGTGGAAATTACAATGAGCAGTTCTTC.

This clone was observed a single time. This chain uses TRBV30 with TRBJ2-1, with a weak D call TRBD1 (5 bases). Germline CDR1 GTSNPN, CDR2 SVGIG (reference sequence). Trimming pared 2 bases from V and 4 bases from J, leaving 12 bases between. The CDR3 covers 14 residues. Here the CDR3 reads CAWSSDKSYNEQFF. The DNA for the CDR3 is TGTGCCTGGAGTTCGGACAAATCTTACAATGAGCAGTTCTTC.

This clone was detected only once. The genes are TRBV25-1 and TRBJ2-2; 9 bases agree with TRBD1. There are 16 residues in the CDR3. Germline values: CDR1 MGHDK, CDR2 SYGVNS. With V trimmed by 4 bases and J by 5 bases, 8 bases remained unmatched. The CDR3 bases are TGTGCCAGCAGTGGCCCCGACAGGGGGTGGACCGGGGAGCTGTTTTTT. Its translation: CASSGPDRGWTGELFF.

The chain combines TRBV24-1 with TRBJ2-2; TRBD2 agrees at 7 bases. With 2 bases clipped from V and 6 bases from J, the junction kept 5 bases outside the gene matches. This CDR3 has 15 amino acids. The germline gives CDR1 KGHDR, CDR2 SFDVKD. The CDR3 reads CATSDSGGFSGELFF. The CDR3 bases are TGTGCCACCAGTGATTCGGGGGGATTCTCCGGGGAGCTGTTTTTT.

This clone turned up a few times. V and J are TRBV3-1 (or the pseudogene TRBV3-2) and TRBJ2-1; D is unclear. V lost 3 bases and J lost 0, with 9 bases in between. CDR3 length: 15 amino acids. CDR1 and CDR2 from the germline V gene are LGHDT and YNNKEL (reference sequence). DNA for the CDR3: TGTGCCAGCAGCCAGGGGATGCCCTCCTACAATGAGCAGTTCTTC. It yields the protein CASSQGMPSYNEQFF.

This rearrangement joins TRBV18 to TRBJ2-1, with TRBD1 matching 9 bases. V was pared by 4 bases and J by 5 bases, with 9 bases of the junction left unmatched. Germline V gene data show CDR1 as KGHSH and CDR2 as LQKENI. The CDR3 loop spans 16 amino acids. Here the CDR3 reads CASSLNIGTGNNEQFF. CDR3 bases: TGTGCCAGCTCACTCAACATCGGGACAGGGAACAATGAGCAGTTCTTC.

The chain combines TRBV2 with TRBJ2-7, with 14 bases lining up with TRBD2. The CDR3 is 15 residues long. Trimming removed 6 bases from V and 3 bases from J; junction bases left unmatched: 4. Germline V gene sequence: CDR1 SNHLY, CDR2 FYNNEI. The CDR3 loop is CASSGTSGSLYEQYF. The CDR3 DNA reads as TGTGCCAGCAGCGGGACTAGCGGGAGCCTCTACGAGCAGTACTTC. Full variable domain (remainder filled in from reference TRBV2 and TRBJ2-7): EPEVTQTPSHQVTQMGQEVILRCVPISNHLYFYWYRQILGQKVEFLVSFYNNEISEKSEIFDDQFSVERPDGSNFTLKIRSTKLEDSAMYFCASSGTSGSLYEQYFGPGTRLTVT.

V is TRBV7-9 and J is TRBJ2-7, with D perhaps matching TRBD2 (5 bases). Between the trimmed V and J ends, which lost 5 bases and 3 bases, there was a span of 14 bases. In germline, CDR1 is SEHNR, CDR2 FQNEAQ (reference sequence). The CDR3 consists of 14 residues. The DNA for the CDR3 is TGTGCCAGCAGCCCGATAATGGGAGTCTACGAGCAGTACTTC. This encodes CASSPIMGVYEQYF.

J is TRBJ1-5 and V is TRBV6-6; no firm D call. This CDR3 spans 13 amino acids. The V end lost 2 bases, the J end lost 9 bases, and 11 bases lay between the germline ends. Germline V CDR1 and CDR2: MNHNY, SVGAGI (reference sequence). Here the CDR3 DNA reads TGTGCCAGCAGTTACGCCATCGGCTGGCCCCAGCATTTT. Translation: CASSYAIGWPQHF.

V gene TRBV13 combines with J gene TRBJ1-3; D remains ambiguous. The ends were cut back, 6 bases at V and 1 base at J, with 10 bases in the middle. Germline values: CDR1 PRHDT, CDR2 FYEKMQ (reference sequence). The CDR3 is 14 residues long. CDR3 residues: CASRPRGSGNTIYF. As DNA, the CDR3 is TGTGCCAGCAGGCCCCGTGGATCTGGAAACACCATATATTTT.

Remarks on this clone: The same CDR3 also results from other DNA sequences found in this sample. The chain recombines TRBV18 with TRBJ2-7; the match to TRBD1 covers 8 bases. Germline V gives CDR1 KGHSH, CDR2 LQKENI. Trimming cost V 3 bases and J 2 bases; bases outside gene matches: 3. The length of the CDR3 is 14 residues. The chain's CDR3 is CASSPRQGTYEQYF. The CDR3 DNA reads TGTGCCAGCTCACCCCGACAGGGGACCTACGAGCAGTACTTC. The full variable domain, in which reference TRBV18 and TRBJ2-7 provide the parts outside the CDR3, is NAGVMQNPRHLVRRRGQEARLRCSPMKGHSHVYWYRQLPEEGLKFMVYLQKENIIDESGMPKERFSAEFPKEGPSILRIQQVVRGDSAAYFCASSPRQGTYEQYFGPGTRLTVT.

The sample holds a few counts of this clone. CDR3 region: CASSPSGGTHYGYTF. Written as DNA, the CDR3 is TGTGCCAGTAGTCCCTCGGGGGGGACCCACTATGGCTACACCTTC. The V gene is TRBV19, the J gene TRBJ1-2, with D possibly matching TRBD1 (5 bases). V dropped 5 bases and J dropped 3 bases, with 16 bases sitting between them. The CDR3 length is 15 residues. The germline V gene encodes CDR1 LNHDA and CDR2 SQIVND (reference sequence). The full variable domain, its missing parts supplied by reference TRBV19 and TRBJ1-2, is DGGITQSPKYLFRKEGQNVTLSCEQNLNHDAMYWYRQDPGQGLRLIYYSQIVNDFQKGDIAEGYSVSREKKESFPLTVTSAQKNPTAFYLCASSPSGGTHYGYTFGSGTRLTVV.

The V call is TRBV5-1, the J call TRBJ2-7; D is perhaps TRBD2 (5 bases). The CDR3 length is 11 residues. The germline V gene encodes CDR1 SGHRS and CDR2 YFSETQ. Trimming pared 7 bases from V and 3 bases from J, leaving 8 bases between. CDR3 sequence: CASQRVYEQYF. The CDR3 bases are TGCGCCAGCCAGAGGGTCTACGAGCAGTACTTC. The full variable domain, its missing parts supplied by reference TRBV5-1 and TRBJ2-7, is KAGVTQTPRYLIKTRGQQVTLSCSPISGHRSVSWYQQTPGQGLQFLFEYFSETQRNKGNFPGRFSGRQFSNSRSEMNVSTLELGDSALYLCASQRVYEQYFGPGTRLTVT.

This clone showed up just once. The rearrangement links TRBV27 to TRBJ1-4; 7 bases map to TRBD1. Germline V gene data show CDR1 as MNHEY and CDR2 as SMNVEV (reference sequence). The CDR3 is 17 residues long. With 5 bases clipped from V and 0 bases from J, the junction kept 9 bases outside the gene matches. The CDR3 region is CASSLRGRAATNEKLFF. CDR3 nucleotide sequence: TGTGCCAGCAGTCTAAGGGGGCGGGCTGCAACTAATGAAAAACTGTTTTTT.

The chain is built from TRBV3-1 (or the pseudogene TRBV3-2) and TRBJ1-5; D gene ambiguous. Germline values: CDR1 LGHDT, CDR2 YNNKEL (reference sequence). Trimming left V 4 bases short and J 6 bases short, with 19 bases between. CDR3 length equals 16 residues. In DNA form, the CDR3 reads TGTGCCAGCAGCCCCACTCTGAGTACTGCCGGTCAGCCCCAGCATTTT. Translating gives CASSPTLSTAGQPQHF.

This chain joins TRBV19 and TRBJ2-6, with 10 nucleotides matching TRBD1. J lost 4 bases, V lost 7 bases, and 7 bases had no gene match. Germline V gene lookup returns CDR1 LNHDA and CDR2 SQIVND (reference sequence). The CDR3 totals 16 residues. The chain's CDR3 is CASTSGTGAGANVLTF. As DNA, the CDR3 is TGTGCCAGTACCTCCGGGACAGGGGCCGGGGCCAACGTCCTGACTTTC.

The chain has TRBV5-1 and TRBJ2-3; a possible D gene is TRBD2 (5 bases). V was pared by 3 bases and J by 6 bases, with 11 bases between. The CDR3 has 13 residues. Germline V gene sequence: CDR1 SGHRS, CDR2 YFSETQ. CDR3 DNA: TGCGCCAGCAGCTCGTGGGAGTCCGATACGCAGTATTTT. Residues: CASSSWESDTQYF.

This clone was recorded once. The V call is TRBV18, the J call TRBJ2-5, with 7 bases lining up with TRBD2. V dropped 4 bases and J dropped 5; count of bases not matched to a gene: 4. Germline V CDR1 and CDR2: KGHSH, LQKENI. The CDR3 runs 13 residues. CDR3 protein: CASSRGRDETQYF. CDR3 DNA sequence: TGTGCCAGCTCACGGGGGAGGGACGAGACCCAGTACTTC.

V is TRBV19 and J is TRBJ1-2; tentatively, D is TRBD1 (5 bases). With 3 bases removed from V and 3 bases from J, the gap between germline ends came to 11 bases. Germline V lookup: CDR1 LNHDA, CDR2 SQIVND (reference sequence). CDR3 length equals 14 residues. The CDR3 region is CASSIRGKDYGYTF. DNA of the CDR3: TGTGCCAGTAGTATTAGGGGAAAGGACTATGGCTACACCTTC.

The V call is TRBV30, the J call TRBJ1-3, with no clear D. V shed 5 bases and J shed 2 bases, with 19 bases lying between them. The germline V gene has CDR1 GTSNPN and CDR2 SVGIG (reference sequence). The CDR3 length is 16 residues. CDR3 sequence reads: CAWDQRPGWPGNTIYF. In DNA form, the CDR3 reads TGTGCCTGGGACCAGCGGCCCGGCTGGCCTGGAAACACCATATATTTT. The full variable domain, rest sourced from reference TRBV30 and TRBJ1-3, is SQTIHQWPATLVQPVGSPLSLECTVEGTSNPNLYWYRQAAGRGLQLLFYSVGIGQISSEVPQNLSASRPQDRQFILSSKKLLLSDSGFYLCAWDQRPGWPGNTIYFGEGSWLTVV.

In nucleotides, the CDR3 is TGTGCCAGCAGTTACACCACAGGGGGAGAGGGAGGCTACACCTTC. As protein: CASSYTTGGEGGYTF. The chain is built from TRBV6-5 and TRBJ1-2, with 8 positions matching TRBD1. The CDR3 sequence is 15 residues long. Germline V lookup: CDR1 MNHEY, CDR2 SVGAGI. The V gene end was trimmed by 2 bases and the J gene end by 8 bases; junction bases not matched to a gene: 10.